This T cell receptor (beta chain) was retrieved from a study of cytomegalovirus exposure and HLA in healthy donors. Overall study context: Most genotyped donors, roughly 83% of 300 to 400, had Caucasian-associated genetic ancestry.

Both 60 Vbeta primers and 13 Jbeta primers went into the PCR. Assay: immunoSEQ multiplex PCR; the TCRdb copy retains only in-frame clones and omits some. The repertoire has roughly 80,000 clones, 62% of them found once; the top ten carry roughly 4.5%. The CDR3 is 18 residues long. With 0 bases removed from V and 0 bases from J, the gap between germline ends came to 15 bases. From germline, CDR1 is ENHRY and CDR2 SYGVKD. Sequencing input: PBMCs. The chain uses TRBV10-3 and TRBJ1-5, with D possibly matching TRBD1 (6 bases). The clonotype was recovered from a male donor in good health and CMV-seropositive. The CDR3 loop reads CAISESAGGSDSNQPQHF. For the CDR3, the DNA is TGTGCCATCAGTGAGTCCGCTGGGGGCTCAGATAGCAATCAGCCCCAGCATTTT.